This TCR beta chain was obtained from a study of identical twins. There are 13 residues in the CDR3. Germline CDR1 and CDR2: MNHEY and SVGEGT. In TCRdb, the 5' RACE reads were re-called with MiXCR into one record per CDR3 protein. The repertoire includes approximately 1.8 million distinct CDR3 sequences, more than 30% of them detected once, and about 0.3% sits in the top ten. Whole-study results and caveats: The study based its conclusions on cross-sectional statistical analysis and did not follow the same donors. Out-of-frame TCR alpha sharing in monozygotic twins exceeded recombination model predictions.

A note on this clonotype: Its antigen is as yet unknown. Its ends do not fully match the called genes, so a read error is possible.

The clonotype comes from a newborn girl in good health. V gene TRBV6-2 or TRBV6-3 combines with J gene TRBJ2-7; D is uncertain. The sample taken for sequencing was cord blood. The CDR3 DNA follows: TGTGCCAGCTGTTACTCCCGAACCTACGAGCAGTACTTC. It codes for CASCYSRTYEQYF.